This entry describes one TCR beta chain. What it binds is not known. This sample is part of a study of beta chain features in type 1 diabetes. The CDR3 extends over 15 amino acids. V was cut by 3 bases and J by 2 bases, with 10 bases left in between. Germline loops: CDR1 SGHAT, CDR2 FQNNGV. Investigators reverse transcribed all isolated RNA, so they sequenced expressed TCRB transcripts. For naive, central memory and regulatory T cell samples, reads averaged around 3.6 million. Data came from immunoSEQ multiplex PCR; TCRdb stores just in-frame clones and leaves some out. In the table there are 200,000 to 250,000 clones, roughly 70% of which are singletons. The study, taken as a whole, reports: Possible PCR preference for shorter templates applied equally to patients and controls. Since sequencing was performed on cDNA, cells with high TCR expression could be over-represented. A pattern of fewer insertions and more deletions at VDJ junctions was seen in type 1 diabetes patients.

This sequence was found in a man aged 25 to 40 in good health. The chain combines TRBV11-2 with TRBJ2-2, with D possibly TRBD1 on 6 matching bases. Sequencing was carried out using naive CD4+ T cells from blood. This chain's CDR3 is CASSFYRANTGELFF. For the CDR3, the DNA is TGTGCCAGCAGCTTCTACAGGGCTAACACCGGGGAGCTGTTTTTT.